The entry that follows covers one T cell receptor beta chain sequence. The antigen remains undetermined. A junction boundary mismatches the germline segment, possibly from a read error. The sample originates from a study of T cell repertoires in cytomegalovirus infection. Looking at the study overall: Evidence of both CMV infection and a matching HLA type came from public TCR beta signatures.

The study's findings and limits: Cumulative frequency of public TCR beta families picked out carriers of CMV plus the relevant HLA. In two of eight donors, the top clonotype was HLA-C-restricted CMV-specific.

CDR1 and CDR2 from the germline V gene are MGHRA and YSYEKL. The CDR3 has 16 amino acids. Using its own MiXCR run on the reads, TCRdb lists one record per CDR3 protein. The sample has around 530,000 distinct CDR3 sequences; around 27% are singletons. The chain couples TRBV4-1 to TRBJ2-6; D not resolved. The sequenced sample was PBMCs. This clonotype was obtained from a human donor in good health (CMV status not recorded). Some clones in this sample may be carry-over from other donors' samples. CDR3 nucleotide sequence: TGTGCCAGCAGCGAGCCAGTTGCCTCTGGGGCCAACGTCCTGACTTTC. Translation gives CASSEPVASGANVLTF.